This T cell receptor (beta chain) was captured by sequencing in a study of blood T cells in healthy people across ages. Overall study context: When template switching was applied, about one barcoded beta molecule was captured per two T cells.

Using a J-beta primer mix together with a sample-barcoded 5' primer, a second PCR was run for about 7 to 12 cycles. TCRdb re-called the 5' RACE reads through MiXCR, storing one row per CDR3 protein. The table shows 850,000 to 1,100,000 distinct CDR3 sequences, with more than 30% occurring only once. Study-level points and caveats: Naive CD4+ cells and diversity were both higher in long-lived donors than in aged donors.

Concerning this clonotype: Its antigen is currently unknown.

Russia was home to the donors, healthy Caucasian individuals aged roughly 6 to 95. CDR3 size: 14 residues. In germline, CDR1 is MNHNY, CDR2 SVGAGI (reference sequence). The germline V and J ends were trimmed by 2 bases and 7 bases, with 11 bases remaining between them. Material: blood. V and J are TRBV6-6 and TRBJ1-4, with D possibly matching TRBD1 (5 bases). The sequence was obtained from a man between 18 and 29 years old in good health. CDR3: CASSYRGGGEKLFF. The CDR3 DNA reads as TGTGCCAGCAGTTACCGCGGGGGTGGTGAAAAACTGTTTTTT.